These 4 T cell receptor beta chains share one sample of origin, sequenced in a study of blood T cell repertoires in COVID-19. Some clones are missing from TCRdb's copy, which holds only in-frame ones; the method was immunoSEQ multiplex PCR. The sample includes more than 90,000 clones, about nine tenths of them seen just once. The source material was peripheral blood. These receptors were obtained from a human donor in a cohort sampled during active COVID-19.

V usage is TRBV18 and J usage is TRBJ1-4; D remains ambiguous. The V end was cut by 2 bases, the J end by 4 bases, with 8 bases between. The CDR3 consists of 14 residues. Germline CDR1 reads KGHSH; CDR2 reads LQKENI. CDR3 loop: CASSPTPLNEKLFF. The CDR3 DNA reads TGTGCCAGCTCACCAACACCTCTTAATGAAAAACTGTTTTTT.

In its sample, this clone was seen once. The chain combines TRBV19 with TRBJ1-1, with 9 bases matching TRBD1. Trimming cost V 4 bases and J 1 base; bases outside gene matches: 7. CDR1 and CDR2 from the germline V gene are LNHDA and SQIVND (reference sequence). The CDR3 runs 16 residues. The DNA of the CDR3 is TGTGCCAGTAGTACCCGGACAGGGGACAAGAACACTGAAGCTTTCTTT. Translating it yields CASSTRTGDKNTEAFF.

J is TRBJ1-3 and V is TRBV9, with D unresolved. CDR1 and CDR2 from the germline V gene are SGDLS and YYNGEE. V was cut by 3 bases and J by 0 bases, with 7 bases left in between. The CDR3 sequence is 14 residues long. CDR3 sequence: CASSATSSGNTIYF. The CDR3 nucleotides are TGTGCCAGCAGCGCCACTTCCTCTGGAAACACCATATATTTT.

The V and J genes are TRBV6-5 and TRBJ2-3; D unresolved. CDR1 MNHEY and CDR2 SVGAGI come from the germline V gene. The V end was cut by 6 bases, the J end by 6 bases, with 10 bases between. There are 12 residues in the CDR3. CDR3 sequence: CASSQPGDTQYF. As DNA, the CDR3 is TGTGCCAGCAGCCAACCGGGTGATACGCAGTATTTT.